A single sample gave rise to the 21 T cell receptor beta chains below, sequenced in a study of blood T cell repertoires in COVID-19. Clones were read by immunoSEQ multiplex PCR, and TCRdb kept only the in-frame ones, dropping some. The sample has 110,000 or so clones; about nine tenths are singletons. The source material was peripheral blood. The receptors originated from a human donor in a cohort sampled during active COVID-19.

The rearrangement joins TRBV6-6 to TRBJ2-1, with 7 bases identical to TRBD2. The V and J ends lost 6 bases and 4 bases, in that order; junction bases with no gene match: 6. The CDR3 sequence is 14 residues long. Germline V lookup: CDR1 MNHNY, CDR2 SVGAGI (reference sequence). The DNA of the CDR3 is TGTGCCAGCAGGGCTAGCGGAGGTTACAATGAGCAGTTCTTC. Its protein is CASRASGGYNEQFF.

CDR3: CASSYGALYGYTF. The CDR3 nucleotides read TGTGCCAGCAGTTACGGGGCACTCTATGGCTACACCTTC. This sequence joins TRBV6-5 and TRBJ1-2; D possibly corresponds to TRBD1 (5 bases). Germline-derived CDR1 and CDR2 are MNHEY and SVGAGI. The V end was cut by 2 bases, the J end by 4 bases, with 8 bases between. This CDR3 is built from 13 residues.

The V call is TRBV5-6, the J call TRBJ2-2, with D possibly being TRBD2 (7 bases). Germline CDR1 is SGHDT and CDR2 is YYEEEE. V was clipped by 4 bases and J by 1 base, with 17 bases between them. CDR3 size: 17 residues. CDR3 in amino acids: CASSPSGGGRNTGELFF. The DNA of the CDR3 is TGTGCCAGCAGCCCAAGTGGGGGCGGGAGGAACACCGGGGAGCTGTTTTTT.

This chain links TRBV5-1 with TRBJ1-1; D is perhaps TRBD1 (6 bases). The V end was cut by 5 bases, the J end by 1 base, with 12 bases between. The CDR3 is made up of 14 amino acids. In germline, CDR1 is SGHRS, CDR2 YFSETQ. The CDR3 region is CASRAGTPNTEAFF. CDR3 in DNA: TGCGCCAGCAGAGCCGGGACACCGAACACTGAAGCTTTCTTT.

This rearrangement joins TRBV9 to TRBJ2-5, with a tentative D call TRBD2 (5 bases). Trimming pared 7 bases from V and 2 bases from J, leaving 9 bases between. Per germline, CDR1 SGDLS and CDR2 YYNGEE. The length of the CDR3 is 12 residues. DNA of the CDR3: TGTGCCAGCTGGCGACTACAAGAGACCCAGTACTTC. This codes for CASWRLQETQYF.

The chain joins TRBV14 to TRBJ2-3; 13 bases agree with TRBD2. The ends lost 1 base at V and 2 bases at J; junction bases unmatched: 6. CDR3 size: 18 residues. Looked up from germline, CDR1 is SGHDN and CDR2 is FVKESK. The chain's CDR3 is CASSQGGLAGFPTDTQYF. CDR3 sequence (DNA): TGTGCCAGCAGCCAAGGGGGACTAGCGGGGTTCCCCACAGATACGCAGTATTTT.

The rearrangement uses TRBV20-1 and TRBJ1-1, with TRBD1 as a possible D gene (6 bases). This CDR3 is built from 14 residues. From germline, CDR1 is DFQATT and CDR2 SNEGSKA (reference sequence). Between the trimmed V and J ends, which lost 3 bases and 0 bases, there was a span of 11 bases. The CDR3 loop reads CSASWQGMNTEAFF. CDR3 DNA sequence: TGCAGTGCTAGTTGGCAGGGGATGAACACTGAAGCTTTCTTT.

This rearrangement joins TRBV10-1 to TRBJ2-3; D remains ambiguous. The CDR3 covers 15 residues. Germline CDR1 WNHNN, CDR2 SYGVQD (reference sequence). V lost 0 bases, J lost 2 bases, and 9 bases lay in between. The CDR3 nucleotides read TGCGCCAGCAGTGAGTCGTCAGGAATCACAGATACGCAGTATTTT. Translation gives CASSESSGITDTQYF.

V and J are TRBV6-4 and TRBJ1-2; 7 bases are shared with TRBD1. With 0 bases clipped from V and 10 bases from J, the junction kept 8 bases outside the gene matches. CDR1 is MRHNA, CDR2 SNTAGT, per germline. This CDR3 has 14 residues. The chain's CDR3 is CASSDSSGTDHYTF. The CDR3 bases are TGTGCCAGCAGTGACTCCTCCGGGACAGACCACTACACCTTC.

CDR3 sequence: CASSIGGLTGGQETQYF. The CDR3 nucleotides read TGTGCCAGTAGTATAGGGGGTTTGACAGGGGGCCAAGAGACCCAGTACTTC. This rearrangement joins TRBV19 to TRBJ2-5, with 9 bases aligning to TRBD1. Unmatched junction bases numbered 7, after V lost 1 base and J lost 1 base. This CDR3 contains 17 residues. CDR1 is LNHDA and CDR2 is SQIVND in the germline V gene (reference sequence).

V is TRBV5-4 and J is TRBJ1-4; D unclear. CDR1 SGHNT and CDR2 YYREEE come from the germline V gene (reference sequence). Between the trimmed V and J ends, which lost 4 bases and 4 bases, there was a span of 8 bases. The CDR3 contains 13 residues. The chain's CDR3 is CASSREDNEKLFF. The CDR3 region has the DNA TGTGCCAGCAGCCGTGAGGATAATGAAAAACTGTTTTTT.

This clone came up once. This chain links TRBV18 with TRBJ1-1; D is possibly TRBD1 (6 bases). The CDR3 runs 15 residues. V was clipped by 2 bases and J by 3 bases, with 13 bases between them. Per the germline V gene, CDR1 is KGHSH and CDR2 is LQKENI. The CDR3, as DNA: TGTGCCAGCTCACCATATCGGGGGGCCGACACTGAAGCTTTCTTT. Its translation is CASSPYRGADTEAFF.

The CDR3 here is CASSLSRGGYSSTDTQYF. The CDR3, as DNA: TGCGCCAGCAGCTTGTCCCGGGGAGGATACTCTAGCACAGATACGCAGTATTTT. The V gene is TRBV5-1, the J gene TRBJ2-3; TRBD2 might be the D (6 bases). In germline, CDR1 is SGHRS, CDR2 YFSETQ. Trimming stripped 1 base from V and 0 bases from J, with 18 bases between. The CDR3 contains 18 residues.

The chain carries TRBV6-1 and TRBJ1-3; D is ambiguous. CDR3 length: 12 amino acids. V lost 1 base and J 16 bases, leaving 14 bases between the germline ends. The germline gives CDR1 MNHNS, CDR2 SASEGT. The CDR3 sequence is CASSEVRDRRYF. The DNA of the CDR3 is TGTGCCAGCAGTGAAGTGAGAGATCGGCGGTATTTT.

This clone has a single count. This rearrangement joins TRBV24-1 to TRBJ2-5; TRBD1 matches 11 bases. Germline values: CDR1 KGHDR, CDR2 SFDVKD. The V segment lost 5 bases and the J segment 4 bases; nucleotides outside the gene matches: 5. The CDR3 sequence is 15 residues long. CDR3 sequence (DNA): TGTGCCACCAGTGCCGGGACAGGGGGGGGAGAGACCCAGTACTTC. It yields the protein CATSAGTGGGETQYF.

The chain's CDR3 is CASSLKVSGVSYEQYF. As DNA, the CDR3 is TGTGCCAGCAGCTTAAAGGTTAGCGGGGTTTCCTACGAGCAGTACTTC. V gene TRBV13 combines with J gene TRBJ2-7; 8 bases line up with TRBD2. With 2 bases clipped from V and 1 base from J, the junction kept 7 bases outside the gene matches. The CDR3 runs to 16 residues. Germline loops: CDR1 PRHDT, CDR2 FYEKMQ (reference sequence).

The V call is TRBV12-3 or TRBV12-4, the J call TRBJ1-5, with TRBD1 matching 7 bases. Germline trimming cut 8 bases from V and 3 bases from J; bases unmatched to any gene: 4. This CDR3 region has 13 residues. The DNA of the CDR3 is TGTGCCAGCGCCGGGACAGACAATCAGCCCCAGCATTTT. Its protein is CASAGTDNQPQHF.

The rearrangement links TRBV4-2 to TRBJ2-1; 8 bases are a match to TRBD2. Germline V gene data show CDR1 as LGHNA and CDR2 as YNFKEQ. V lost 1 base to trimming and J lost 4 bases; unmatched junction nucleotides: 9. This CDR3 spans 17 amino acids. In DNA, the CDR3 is TGTGCCAGCAGCCAAGGGCTACTAGCGGAGGTTTACAATGAGCAGTTCTTC. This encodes CASSQGLLAEVYNEQFF.

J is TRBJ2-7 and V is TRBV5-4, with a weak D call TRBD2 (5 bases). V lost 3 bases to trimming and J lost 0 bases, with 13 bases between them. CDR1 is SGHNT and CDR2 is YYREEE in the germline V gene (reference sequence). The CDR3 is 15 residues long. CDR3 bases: TGTGCCAGCAGCTCCCCGACGAGGGCCTCCTACGAGCAGTACTTC. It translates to CASSSPTRASYEQYF.

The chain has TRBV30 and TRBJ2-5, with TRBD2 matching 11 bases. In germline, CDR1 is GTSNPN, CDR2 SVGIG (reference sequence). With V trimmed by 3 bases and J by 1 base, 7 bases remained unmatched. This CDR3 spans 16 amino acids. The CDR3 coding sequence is TGTGCCTGGAGCCCCTTAGCGGGGGGGCCCCAAGAGACCCAGTACTTC. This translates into CAWSPLAGGPQETQYF.

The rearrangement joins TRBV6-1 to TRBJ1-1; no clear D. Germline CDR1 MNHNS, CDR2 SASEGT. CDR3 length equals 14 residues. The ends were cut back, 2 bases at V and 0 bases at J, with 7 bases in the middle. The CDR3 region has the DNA TGTGCCAGCAGTGAATTTTTTATGAACACTGAAGCTTTCTTT. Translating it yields CASSEFFMNTEAFF.